One and the same sample provided the 32 T cell receptor beta chains below, sequenced in a study of blood T cell repertoires in COVID-19. Sequenced by immunoSEQ multiplex PCR; TCRdb stores in-frame clones only, minus some. The sample holds approximately 120,000 clones, more than 80% seen once. What was sequenced was peripheral blood. Receptors originate from a human donor in a cohort sampled during active COVID-19.

The chain couples TRBV7-9 to TRBJ2-5; 7 bases fit TRBD2. This CDR3 region has 15 residues. From germline, CDR1 is SEHNR and CDR2 FQNEAQ (reference sequence). With 5 bases clipped from V and 5 bases from J, the junction kept 11 bases outside the gene matches. This chain's CDR3 is CASSPEIPGGETQYF. The CDR3 coding sequence is TGTGCCAGCAGCCCAGAAATACCGGGAGGCGAGACCCAGTACTTC.

The J gene is TRBJ1-4, the V gene TRBV5-1; possibly TRBD1 for D (5 bases). V lost 0 bases to trimming and J lost 7 bases, with 10 bases between them. Germline V gives CDR1 SGHRS, CDR2 YFSETQ. There are 14 residues in the CDR3. The DNA for the CDR3 is TGCGCCAGCAGCTTGGAAGGGGATGGTGAAAAACTGTTTTTT. This encodes CASSLEGDGEKLFF.

J is TRBJ1-1 and V is TRBV29-1; tentatively, D is TRBD1 (6 bases). Germline lookup yields CDR1 SQVTM and CDR2 ANQGSEA. V lost 5 bases and J lost 1, with 11 bases in between. The CDR3 loop spans 13 amino acids. CDR3 region: CSVSTGGNTEAFF. For the CDR3, the DNA is TGCAGCGTTTCGACAGGAGGGAACACTGAAGCTTTCTTT.

V usage is TRBV6-6 and J usage is TRBJ1-5, with D hard to call. The CDR3 has 15 amino acids. Trimming took 0 bases from V and 4 from J, leaving 10 bases between them. From germline, CDR1 is MNHNY and CDR2 SVGAGI (reference sequence). The CDR3: CASSYSKQINQPQHF. Here the CDR3 DNA reads TGTGCCAGCAGTTACTCGAAACAGATTAATCAGCCCCAGCATTTT.

This clone is a singleton in its sample. This chain uses TRBV6-2 or TRBV6-3 with TRBJ2-2; D ambiguous. Germline V lookup: CDR1 MNHEY, CDR2 SVGEGT. The CDR3 extends over 13 amino acids. V gave up 2 bases and J gave up 6 bases, with 7 bases separating them. CDR3 loop: CASSYRVAGELFF. The CDR3 bases are TGTGCCAGCAGTTACAGAGTCGCCGGGGAGCTGTTTTTT.

CDR3 in amino acids: CASSGHPGEGSPLHF. The CDR3 bases are TGTGCCAGCAGCGGCCATCCAGGGGAGGGTTCACCCCTCCACTTT. The rearrangement uses TRBV11-2 and TRBJ1-6; TRBD1 might be the D (6 bases). The V end was cut by 5 bases, the J end by 9 bases, with 17 bases between. Germline CDR1 SGHAT, CDR2 FQNNGV. The CDR3 has 15 residues.

This clone was counted a single time. The chain couples TRBV2 to TRBJ2-3, with 8 positions matching TRBD1. Germline V CDR1 and CDR2: SNHLY, FYNNEI. This CDR3 is built from 13 residues. For the CDR3, the DNA is TGTGCAGAAGCAGGGGGCGGCACAGATACGCAGTATTTT. Encoded protein: CAEAGGGTDTQYF.

The V call is TRBV18, the J call TRBJ1-1; the D is unclear. Germline V lookup: CDR1 KGHSH, CDR2 LQKENI. Deletions cut 6 bases from V and 4 bases from J, with 12 bases between. The CDR3 loop spans 13 amino acids. The CDR3 region is CASSPDEGTEAFF. CDR3 bases: TGTGCCAGCTCCCCGGATGAGGGCACTGAAGCTTTCTTT.

The V and J genes are TRBV6-5 and TRBJ1-5; a possible D gene is TRBD1 (5 bases). Germline V lookup: CDR1 MNHEY, CDR2 SVGAGI. V lost 0 bases, J lost 3 bases, and 6 bases lay in between. The CDR3 runs 14 residues. CDR3 loop: CASSYSGDNQPQHF. CDR3 nucleotide sequence: TGTGCCAGCAGTTACTCAGGGGACAATCAGCCCCAGCATTTT.

The rearrangement links TRBV28 to TRBJ2-7; 9 nucleotides match TRBD1. The CDR3 covers 17 residues. Germline lookup yields CDR1 MDHEN and CDR2 SYDVKM. The junction had 12 bases not matched to a gene; V was cut back by 5 bases and J by 1 base. This CDR3 reads CASSPYVGQGNSYEQYF. In DNA form, the CDR3 reads TGTGCCAGCAGTCCTTATGTAGGACAGGGGAATTCCTACGAGCAGTACTTC.

CDR3 sequence reads: CASNLGAGGDYTQYF. In nucleotides, the CDR3 is TGTGCCAGCAACCTCGGGGCAGGGGGCGACTATACGCAGTATTTT. This sequence joins TRBV6-6 and TRBJ2-3, with 8 bases aligning to TRBD1. Germline values: CDR1 MNHNY, CDR2 SVGAGI (reference sequence). Trimming removed 7 bases from V and 7 bases from J; junction bases left unmatched: 13. The CDR3 runs to 15 residues.

This chain uses TRBV4-2 with TRBJ1-3, with a possible D match to TRBD1 (6 bases). This CDR3 contains 14 residues. Trimming shortened V by 0 bases and J by 5 bases, and 8 bases separated the two germline ends. The germline gives CDR1 LGHNA, CDR2 YNFKEQ. The DNA for the CDR3 is TGTGCCAGCAGCCAAGATCAGGGGAGAAACACCATATATTTT. Its translation: CASSQDQGRNTIYF.

The V and J genes are TRBV7-2 and TRBJ1-3; the D gene is possibly TRBD1 (5 bases). V was trimmed by 1 base and J by 4 bases, leaving 14 bases between them. The CDR3 covers 16 residues. Germline CDR1 reads SGHTA; CDR2 reads FQGNSA. CDR3 sequence (DNA): TGTGCCAGCAGCTTAGGGGGGGGGAGGTTAGGAAACACCATATATTTT. Translation gives CASSLGGGRLGNTIYF. Full variable domain (outside the CDR3, taken from reference TRBV7-2 and TRBJ1-3): GAGVSQSPSNKVTEKGKDVELRCDPISGHTALYWYRQSLGQGLEFLIYFQGNSAPDKSGLPSDRFSAERTGGSVSTLTIQRTQQEDSAVYLCASSLGGGRLGNTIYFGEGSWLTVV.

The V and J genes are TRBV28 and TRBJ1-2; weak D call: TRBD1 (5 bases). Germline V CDR1 and CDR2: MDHEN, SYDVKM. V was pared by 5 bases and J by 7 bases, with 11 bases between. The CDR3 sequence is 12 residues long. CDR3 region: CASSGRVSGYTF. CDR3 nucleotides: TGTGCCAGCAGTGGCAGGGTGTCTGGCTACACCTTC.

The genes are TRBV19 and TRBJ2-7; perhaps TRBD2 as D (6 bases). V lost 4 bases and J 1 base, leaving 17 bases between the germline ends. Germline V gene lookup returns CDR1 LNHDA and CDR2 SQIVND (reference sequence). The CDR3 contains 16 residues. Here the CDR3 reads CASSTIGTGASYEQYF. The DNA of the CDR3 is TGTGCCAGTAGTACGATTGGGACGGGAGCATCCTACGAGCAGTACTTC.

The CDR3 reads CASSQAPPPGSTDTQYF. In DNA, the CDR3 is TGCGCCAGCAGCCAAGCCCCGCCCCCGGGGAGCACAGATACGCAGTATTTT. The rearrangement links TRBV4-3 to TRBJ2-3; D perhaps matches TRBD2 (5 bases). Germline CDR1 reads LGHNA; CDR2 reads YSLEER. Trimming took 1 base from V and 0 from J, leaving 14 bases between them. The CDR3 runs to 17 residues.

This clone was picked up one time. This rearrangement joins TRBV18 to TRBJ1-4; 7 bases fit TRBD1. Germline loops: CDR1 KGHSH, CDR2 LQKENI. The CDR3 is 14 residues long. V was pared by 4 bases and J by 8 bases, with 7 bases of the junction left unmatched. CDR3 sequence (DNA): TGTGCCAGCTCACAGAACTGGGACAGAGAAAAACTGTTTTTT. Translated: CASSQNWDREKLFF.

This rearrangement joins TRBV6-4 to TRBJ1-5, with unresolved D. Trimming stripped 4 bases from V and 0 bases from J, with 10 bases between. Germline-derived CDR1 and CDR2 are MRHNA and SNTAGT. The CDR3 is made up of 15 amino acids. CDR3 bases: TGTGCCAGCAGTGGTAATTTTTATAGCAATCAGCCCCAGCATTTT. Amino acids: CASSGNFYSNQPQHF.

The V gene is TRBV7-9, the J gene TRBJ1-2; D uncertain. The germline V gene has CDR1 SEHNR and CDR2 FQNEAQ (reference sequence). Trimming took off 4 bases at V and 4 bases at J, with 19 bases between the two ends. The CDR3 is 16 residues long. The CDR3 coding sequence is TGTGCCAGCAGCTCATATGCGGATCTTAACTTCTATGGCTACACCTTC. The encoded protein is CASSSYADLNFYGYTF.

This chain connects TRBV19 to TRBJ1-1; tentatively, D is TRBD1 (5 bases). V lost 3 bases and J lost 1, with 9 bases in between. The CDR3 extends over 14 amino acids. Germline-derived CDR1 and CDR2 are LNHDA and SQIVND (reference sequence). In nucleotides, the CDR3 is TGTGCCAGTAGTATCAGCAGGGCGAACACTGAAGCTTTCTTT. It yields the protein CASSISRANTEAFF. The full variable domain, completed using reference TRBV19 and TRBJ1-1, is DGGITQSPKYLFRKEGQNVTLSCEQNLNHDAMYWYRQDPGQGLRLIYYSQIVNDFQKGDIAEGYSVSREKKESFPLTVTSAQKNPTAFYLCASSISRANTEAFFGQGTRLTVV.

The chain employs TRBV3-1 (or the pseudogene TRBV3-2) and TRBJ1-1; D is unresolved. The germline V gene has CDR1 LGHDT and CDR2 YNNKEL (reference sequence). The CDR3 totals 16 residues. The ends were cut back, 4 bases at V and 1 base at J, with 16 bases in the middle. Written as DNA, the CDR3 is TGTGCCAGCAGCCGGGAGGGTAAGGGAAGGAACACTGAAGCTTTCTTT. The encoded protein is CASSREGKGRNTEAFF.

The genes are TRBV5-1 and TRBJ1-1; D is possibly TRBD1 (6 bases). CDR3 length: 15 residues. V was cut by 0 bases and J by 4 bases, with 13 bases left in between. Germline CDR1 and CDR2: SGHRS and YFSETQ. The CDR3 coding sequence is TGCGCCAGCAGCTTGGTGGGACACTTTGGCACTGAAGCTTTCTTT. As protein: CASSLVGHFGTEAFF.

The chain uses TRBV2 and TRBJ2-7; 8 bases align to TRBD1. This CDR3 has 15 amino acids. V lost 6 bases and J lost 2; bases outside the gene matches: 9. Germline V CDR1 and CDR2: SNHLY, FYNNEI. This CDR3 is CASSRGQELPYEQYF. In DNA, the CDR3 is TGTGCCAGCAGCCGGGGACAGGAGTTACCCTACGAGCAGTACTTC. Combining the CDR3 with reference TRBV2 and TRBJ2-7 gives the whole variable domain EPEVTQTPSHQVTQMGQEVILRCVPISNHLYFYWYRQILGQKVEFLVSFYNNEISEKSEIFDDQFSVERPDGSNFTLKIRSTKLEDSAMYFCASSRGQELPYEQYFGPGTRLTVT.

The V and J genes are TRBV7-2 and TRBJ2-2; tentatively, D is TRBD1 (6 bases). The CDR3 consists of 16 residues. V lost 0 bases, J lost 0 bases, and 8 bases lay in between. The germline V gene encodes CDR1 SGHTA and CDR2 FQGNSA. The CDR3 here is CASSLAGQANTGELFF. The CDR3 DNA is TGTGCCAGCAGCTTAGCGGGACAAGCGAACACCGGGGAGCTGTTTTTT.

The sample holds a few counts of this clone. The V gene is TRBV7-3, the J gene TRBJ2-5; D is uncertain. The V end was cut by 0 bases, the J end by 2 bases, with 4 bases between. Germline CDR1 SGHTA, CDR2 FQGTGA. There are 13 residues in the CDR3. CDR3 region: CASSLTQQETQYF. The CDR3 DNA is TGTGCCAGCAGCTTAACACAGCAAGAGACCCAGTACTTC.

The chain links TRBV10-3 to TRBJ2-7; D might be TRBD1 (6 bases). V was cut by 0 bases and J by 0 bases, with 9 bases left in between. The CDR3 spans 15 residues. Germline CDR1 and CDR2: ENHRY and SYGVKD. The CDR3 region has the DNA TGTGCCATCAGTGAGTCAGGGGGAAACTCCTACGAGCAGTACTTC. Amino acid sequence: CAISESGGNSYEQYF.

This clone was recorded only once. The genes are TRBV7-3 and TRBJ1-6; 8 nucleotides align to TRBD1. The CDR3 consists of 15 residues. Germline CDR1 is SGHTA and CDR2 is FQGTGA. J gave up 7 bases and V 5 bases, and 7 bases lay outside the gene matches. The CDR3 nucleotides read TGTGCCAGCAGCCTGGACAGGGTCGGGAATTCACCCCTCCACTTT. Encoded protein: CASSLDRVGNSPLHF. Full variable domain (outside the CDR3, taken from reference TRBV7-3 and TRBJ1-6): GAGVSQTPSNKVTEKGKYVELRCDPISGHTALYWYRQSLGQGPEFLIYFQGTGAADDSGLPNDRFFAVRPEGSVSTLKIQRTERGDSAVYLCASSLDRVGNSPLHFGNGTRLTVT.

The chain has TRBV12-3 or TRBV12-4 and TRBJ2-3; the D gene is possibly TRBD2 (7 bases). Trimming pared 3 bases from V and 9 bases from J, leaving 13 bases between. The CDR3 is made up of 13 amino acids. The CDR3 sequence is CASSFMRGGTQYF. The CDR3 DNA reads as TGTGCCAGCAGTTTTATGAGGGGGGGCACGCAGTATTTT.

J is TRBJ2-5 and V is TRBV5-1, with D perhaps TRBD2 (5 bases). V was clipped by 4 bases and J by 4 bases, with 11 bases between them. Germline CDR1 SGHRS, CDR2 YFSETQ. CDR3 size: 13 residues. The CDR3 DNA is TGCGCCAGCAGCCCTGGGAGTGGAGAGACCCAGTACTTC. Translating gives CASSPGSGETQYF.

V and J are TRBV10-3 and TRBJ1-1; D remains unclear. V was clipped by 6 bases and J by 7 bases, with 18 bases between them. This CDR3 has 14 residues. Looked up from germline, CDR1 is ENHRY and CDR2 is SYGVKD. CDR3 nucleotide sequence: TGTGCCATCAGATTCACCGGGTCCTTGGGTGAAGCTTTCTTT. Protein sequence: CAIRFTGSLGEAFF.

The chain combines TRBV5-6 with TRBJ2-7; D might be TRBD2 (6 bases). Germline-derived CDR1 and CDR2 are SGHDT and YYEEEE. CDR3 length equals 14 residues. V lost 5 bases to trimming and J lost 0 bases, with 12 bases between them. In DNA form, the CDR3 reads TGTGCCAGCAGACCCCGGGGGAGCTCCTACGAGCAGTACTTC. This gives the protein CASRPRGSSYEQYF.

This clone came up a few times. The gene calls are TRBV19 and TRBJ1-5; 12 nucleotides align to TRBD1. CDR1 and CDR2 (germline): LNHDA, SQIVND (reference sequence). The V segment lost 2 bases and the J segment 0 bases; nucleotides outside the gene matches: 2. The CDR3 runs to 17 residues. CDR3 coding DNA: TGTGCCAGTAGTATAAGGGGACAGGGGGCTAGCAATCAGCCCCAGCATTTT. It encodes CASSIRGQGASNQPQHF.